These 2 T cell receptor beta chains share one sample of origin, sequenced in a study of OX40 agonist ivuxolimab in advanced cancers. TCRdb's copy holds only in-frame clones and misses some; the assay was immunoSEQ multiplex PCR. The sample holds roughly 73,000 clones, roughly 80% seen once. The sample consisted of CD4+ or CD8+ T cells sorted from blood, taken in a trial of the OX40 agonist ivuxolimab. These receptors were obtained from an adult with an advanced solid tumor such as melanoma, head and neck, liver or kidney cancer.

This clone was found once. The chain couples TRBV7-2 to TRBJ2-4; unclear D gene. This CDR3 is 16 amino acids long. V was shortened by 5 bases and J by 0 bases, with 14 bases between the two germline ends. Germline values: CDR1 SGHTA, CDR2 FQGNSA. CDR3 in amino acids: CASSPTYSLAKNIQYF. For the CDR3, the DNA is TGTGCCAGCAGCCCAACCTACAGCTTAGCCAAAAACATTCAGTACTTC.

This clone was picked up one time. V and J are TRBV5-6 and TRBJ2-3; TRBD1 matches at 8 bases. Germline V gene sequence: CDR1 SGHDT, CDR2 YYEEEE. V lost 1 base to trimming and J lost 0 bases; unmatched junction nucleotides: 4. The CDR3 is made up of 16 amino acids. The CDR3 bases are TGTGCCAGCAGCTTGTATCAGGGGGCAAGCACAGATACGCAGTATTTT. This translates into CASSLYQGASTDTQYF.